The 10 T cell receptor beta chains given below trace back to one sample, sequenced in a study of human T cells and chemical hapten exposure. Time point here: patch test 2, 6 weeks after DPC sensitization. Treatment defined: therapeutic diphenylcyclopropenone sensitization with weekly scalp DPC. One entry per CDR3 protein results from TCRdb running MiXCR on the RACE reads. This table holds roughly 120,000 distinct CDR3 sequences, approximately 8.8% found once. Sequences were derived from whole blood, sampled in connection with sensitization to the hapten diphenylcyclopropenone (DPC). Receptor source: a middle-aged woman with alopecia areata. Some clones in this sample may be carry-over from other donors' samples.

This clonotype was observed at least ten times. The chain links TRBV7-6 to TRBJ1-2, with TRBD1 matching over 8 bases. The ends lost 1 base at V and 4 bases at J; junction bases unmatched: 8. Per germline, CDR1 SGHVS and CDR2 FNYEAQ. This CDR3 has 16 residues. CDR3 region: CASSLGPAGGSYGYTF. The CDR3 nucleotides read TGTGCCAGCAGCTTAGGACCGGCAGGGGGCAGCTATGGCTACACCTTC.

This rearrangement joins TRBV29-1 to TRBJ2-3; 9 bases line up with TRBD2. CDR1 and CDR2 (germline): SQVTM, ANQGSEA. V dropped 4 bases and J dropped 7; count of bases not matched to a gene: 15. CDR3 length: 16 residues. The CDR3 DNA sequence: TGCAGCGTTGGGACCCGGTTCGCGGGGGGGCGAAATACGCAGTATTTT. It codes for CSVGTRFAGGRNTQYF.

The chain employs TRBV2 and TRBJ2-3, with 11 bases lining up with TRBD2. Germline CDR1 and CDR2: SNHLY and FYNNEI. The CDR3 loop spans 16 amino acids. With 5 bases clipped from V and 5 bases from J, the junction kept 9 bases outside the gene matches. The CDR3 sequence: CASSPQTSGAVDTQYF. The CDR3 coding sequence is TGTGCCAGCAGTCCCCAGACTAGCGGGGCTGTAGATACGCAGTATTTT.

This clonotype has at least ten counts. CDR3: CASSSGQGGTEAFF. In DNA form, the CDR3 reads TGTGCCAGCAGTTCTGGACAGGGAGGAACTGAAGCTTTCTTT. The V and J genes are TRBV6-4 and TRBJ1-1; TRBD1 matches 8 bases. Germline CDR1 MRHNA, CDR2 SNTAGT. The CDR3 is 14 residues long. J lost 5 bases, V lost 5 bases, and 7 bases had no gene match.

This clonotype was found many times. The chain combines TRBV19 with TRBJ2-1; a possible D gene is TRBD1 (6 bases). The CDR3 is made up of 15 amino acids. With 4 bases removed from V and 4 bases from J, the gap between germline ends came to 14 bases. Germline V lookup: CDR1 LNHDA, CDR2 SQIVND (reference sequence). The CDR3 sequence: CASSTRQVSYNEQFF. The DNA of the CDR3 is TGTGCCAGTAGTACCCGACAGGTCTCGTACAATGAGCAGTTCTTC.

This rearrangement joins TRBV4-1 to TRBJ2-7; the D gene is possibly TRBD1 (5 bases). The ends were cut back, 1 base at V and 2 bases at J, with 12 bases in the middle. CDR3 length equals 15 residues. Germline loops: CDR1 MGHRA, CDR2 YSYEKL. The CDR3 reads CASSQGQGRAYEQYF. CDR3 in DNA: TGCGCCAGCAGCCAAGGCCAGGGTAGGGCCTACGAGCAGTACTTC.

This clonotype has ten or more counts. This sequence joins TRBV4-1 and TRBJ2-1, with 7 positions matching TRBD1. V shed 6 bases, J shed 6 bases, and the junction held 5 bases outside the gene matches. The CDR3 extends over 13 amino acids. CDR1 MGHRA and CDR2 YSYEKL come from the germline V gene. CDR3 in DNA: TGCGCCAGCAGGAGGGGGCCATCCAATGAGCAGTTCTTC. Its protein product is CASRRGPSNEQFF.

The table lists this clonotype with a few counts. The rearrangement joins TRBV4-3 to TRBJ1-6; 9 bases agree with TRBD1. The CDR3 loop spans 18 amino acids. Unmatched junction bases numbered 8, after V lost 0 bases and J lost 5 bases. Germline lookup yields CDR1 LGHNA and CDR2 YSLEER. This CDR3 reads CASSQDGGQGFNNSPLHF. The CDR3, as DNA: TGCGCCAGCAGCCAAGACGGAGGACAGGGGTTCAATAATTCACCCCTCCACTTT.

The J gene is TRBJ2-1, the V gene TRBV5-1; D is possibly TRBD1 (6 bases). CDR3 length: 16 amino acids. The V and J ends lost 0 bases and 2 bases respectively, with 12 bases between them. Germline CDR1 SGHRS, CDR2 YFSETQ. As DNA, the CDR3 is TGCGCCAGCAGCTTGGGTGGACAGAGCGCCTACAATGAGCAGTTCTTC. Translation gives CASSLGGQSAYNEQFF.

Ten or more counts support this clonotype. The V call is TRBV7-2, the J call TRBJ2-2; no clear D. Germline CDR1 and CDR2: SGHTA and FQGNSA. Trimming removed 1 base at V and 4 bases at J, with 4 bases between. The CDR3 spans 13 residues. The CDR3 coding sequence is TGTGCCAGCAGCTTAGGGCCCACCGGGGAGCTGTTTTTT. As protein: CASSLGPTGELFF.